This T cell receptor beta chain came from a study of cytomegalovirus exposure and HLA in healthy donors. Study as a whole: From HLA-typed donors, an early data release held some 91 million unique TCRs.

Samples came from healthy bone marrow donors. The table lists this clone with a count of one. 60 Vbeta and 13 Jbeta primers were used in PCR. Generated by immunoSEQ multiplex PCR, the TCRdb table keeps only in-frame clones and is missing some. The sample includes fewer than 200,000 clones, 81% of them seen just once. This sequence was found in a young woman in good health and CMV-seropositive. The sample comprised PBMCs.

CDR3 sequence (DNA): TGTGCCAGCAGTAACCAACAGGGAGCTGGAAACACCATATATTTT. As protein: CASSNQQGAGNTIYF. J is TRBJ1-3 and V is TRBV25-1; possibly TRBD1 for D (6 bases). Trimming left V 5 bases short and J 2 bases short, with 13 bases between. The CDR3 covers 15 residues. The germline gives CDR1 MGHDK, CDR2 SYGVNS.